Listed here are 28 T cell receptor beta chains from one sample, sequenced in a study of molecular identifiers for immune sequencing clone quantification. One entry per CDR3 protein results from TCRdb running MiXCR on the PCR reads. This sample has under 800,000 distinct CDR3 sequences, with 25% found just once. Sequencing input: naive CD8+ T cells from blood, with Jurkat cell RNA spiked in. The sample's subset: FACS-sorted CD8+CD4-CCR7+CD45RA+ naive T cells. These receptors originate from a human donor in good health. Some libraries in this study had Jurkat cell RNA spiked in.

CDR3 sequence: CASSLQRVRRTDTQYF. In DNA form, the CDR3 reads TGTGCCAGCAGTCTGCAGCGGGTACGGCGTACAGATACGCAGTATTTT. The chain is built from TRBV12-3 or TRBV12-4 and TRBJ2-3; D is possibly TRBD2 (6 bases). V lost 5 bases and J lost 3, with 18 bases in between. The CDR3 length is 16 residues.

This clonotype was recorded many times. This sequence joins TRBV5-4 and TRBJ2-7; D is uncertain. Looked up from germline, CDR1 is SGHNT and CDR2 is YYREEE (reference sequence). The CDR3 covers 13 residues. Trimming removed 4 bases at V and 4 bases at J, with 12 bases between. CDR3 DNA: TGTGCCAGCAGCCCCGCGGTGGAGTACGAGCAGTACTTC. Translated: CASSPAVEYEQYF.

There are a few counts of this clonotype. The chain couples TRBV12-3 or TRBV12-4 to TRBJ1-5; TRBD1 matches 7 bases. V lost 4 bases to trimming and J lost 3 bases; unmatched junction nucleotides: 12. The CDR3 length is 17 residues. This CDR3 is CASSWGEGADINQPQHF. CDR3 coding DNA: TGTGCCAGCAGTTGGGGGGAGGGGGCAGATATCAATCAGCCCCAGCATTTT.

This clonotype was observed at least ten times. CDR3 region: CASGTGKFYEQYF. CDR3 in DNA: TGTGCCAGCGGGACAGGGAAGTTCTACGAGCAGTACTTC. The chain uses TRBV6-5 and TRBJ2-7, with TRBD1 matching 9 bases. The germline CDR1 and CDR2 sequences are MNHEY and SVGAGI. This CDR3 contains 13 residues. The ends lost 8 bases at V and 3 bases at J; junction bases unmatched: 5.

The CDR3 DNA reads as TGTGCCAGTAGTACGTCGCGCCGGGACAGGCCTACCGACTACGAGCAGTACTTC. Translation gives CASSTSRRDRPTDYEQYF. The J gene is TRBJ2-7, the V gene TRBV19; 8 bases are shared with TRBD1. The CDR3 consists of 18 residues. Germline-derived CDR1 and CDR2 are LNHDA and SQIVND (reference sequence). The trim removed 4 bases at V and 3 bases at J, leaving 17 bases unmatched.

In its sample, this clonotype was seen once. A much bigger clone sits one base away, suggesting this may be a read error. The genes are TRBV7-9 and TRBJ2-3; D is unresolved. This CDR3 contains 16 residues. Germline-derived CDR1 and CDR2 are SEHNR and FQNEAQ (reference sequence). The CDR3 region is CACSPTESPFTDTQYF. The CDR3 coding sequence is TGTGCCTGCAGCCCAACAGAGTCCCCTTTCACAGATACGCAGTATTTT.

The chain combines TRBV7-6 with TRBJ2-7, with a tentative D call TRBD1 (5 bases). CDR3 size: 13 residues. Looked up from germline, CDR1 is SGHVS and CDR2 is FNYEAQ. V was trimmed by 7 bases and J by 4 bases, leaving 14 bases between them. CDR3 sequence reads: CASNPRQFYEQYF. The CDR3 bases are TGTGCCAGCAACCCCCGACAGTTTTACGAGCAGTACTTC.

On this clonotype itself: One end of the junction is discordant with germline, which a read error may explain. V is TRBV5-8 and J is TRBJ1-1; a possible D gene is TRBD1 (6 bases). The CDR3 contains 14 residues. CDR1 is SGHTS and CDR2 is YDEGEE in the germline V gene. The CDR3 loop reads CASSLDGGLTEALF. Here the CDR3 DNA reads TGTGCCAGCAGCTTGGATGGGGGGCTCACTGAAGCTCTCTTT.

V is TRBV19 and J is TRBJ2-7, with D perhaps TRBD1 (6 bases). Germline-derived CDR1 and CDR2 are LNHDA and SQIVND (reference sequence). V was trimmed by 9 bases and J by 1 base, leaving 16 bases between them. The CDR3 covers 14 residues. Here the CDR3 DNA reads TGTGCCAGCGGGGACAATAGGCATTCCTACGAGCAGTACTTC. This gives the protein CASGDNRHSYEQYF.

This clonotype was counted ten times or more. The V and J genes are TRBV7-6 and TRBJ2-5; D call uncertain. With 1 base removed from V and 5 bases from J, the gap between germline ends came to 8 bases. CDR3 length equals 13 residues. Germline-derived CDR1 and CDR2 are SGHVS and FNYEAQ. CDR3: CASSLGGTETQYF. The CDR3 DNA reads as TGTGCCAGCAGCTTAGGGGGTACTGAGACCCAGTACTTC.

This clonotype occurred many times. The gene calls are TRBV7-6 and TRBJ1-5, with 8 nucleotides matching TRBD1. Germline-derived CDR1 and CDR2 are SGHVS and FNYEAQ. After removal of 4 bases from V and 4 bases from J, the junction contained 3 bases not matched to a gene. The CDR3 is made up of 14 amino acids. The CDR3 coding sequence is TGTGCCAGCAGCTCCCGGACAGGGAATCAGCCCCAGCATTTT. Protein sequence: CASSSRTGNQPQHF.

A note on this clonotype: No conserved phenylalanine or tryptophan is present at the end of the CDR3, so a read error is the likely explanation. The chain recombines TRBV6-2 or TRBV6-3 with TRBJ1-6; weak D call: TRBD1 (5 bases). CDR3 length equals 15 residues. CDR1 MNHEY and CDR2 SVGEGT come from the germline V gene. V gave up 1 base and J gave up 11 bases, with 15 bases separating them. CDR3 nucleotide sequence: TGTGCCAGCAGTTACTACGGGACCGTCTGGCCACCCCTCCACCTT. Protein sequence: CASSYYGTVWPPLHL.

Of note for this clonotype: A much larger clone lies a single base off, so this may be a read error. The conserved phenylalanine or tryptophan normally closing the CDR3 is absent here, so this likely arose from a read error. The V gene is TRBV19, the J gene TRBJ2-7; TRBD1 or TRBD2 may be the D gene (5 bases each). The V and J ends lost 6 bases and 0 bases respectively, with 15 bases between them. Germline CDR1 LNHDA, CDR2 SQIVND (reference sequence). The CDR3 runs to 15 residues. CDR3 in amino acids: CASSPSAGSSYEQYS. The CDR3 DNA reads TGTGCCAGTAGCCCCTCGGCAGGGAGCTCCTACGAGCAGTACTCC.

At least ten counts were recorded for this clonotype. The chain joins TRBV5-4 to TRBJ2-7; D remains unclear. Trimming left V 2 bases short and J 4 bases short, with 10 bases between. The CDR3 covers 13 residues. The germline CDR1 and CDR2 sequences are SGHNT and YYREEE (reference sequence). The CDR3 reads CASSFHGRYEQYF. The CDR3 nucleotides read TGTGCCAGCAGCTTCCACGGGCGGTACGAGCAGTACTTC.

This clonotype was picked up a small number of times. The chain recombines TRBV27 with TRBJ2-3; D not resolved. Germline CDR1 and CDR2: MNHEY and SMNVEV (reference sequence). The CDR3 has 16 residues. The ends were cut back, 8 bases at V and 1 base at J, with 19 bases in the middle. As DNA, the CDR3 is TGTGCCAGCGCTCCCGGCCTTGGGGATCGCACAGATACGCAGTATTTT. This translates into CASAPGLGDRTDTQYF.

The chain carries TRBV4-3 and TRBJ1-6; D remains unclear. Germline V lookup: CDR1 LGHNA, CDR2 YSLEER. The CDR3 contains 15 residues. Deletions cut 0 bases from V and 10 bases from J, with 13 bases between. For the CDR3, the DNA is TGCGCCAGCAGCCAAGACCTCAGCTCTGGATCACCCCTCCACTTT. Protein sequence: CASSQDLSSGSPLHF.

V gene TRBV3-1 combines with J gene TRBJ2-3; D might be TRBD1 or TRBD2, each matching 5 bases. V was pared by 1 base and J by 1 base, with 27 bases between. This CDR3 is built from 21 residues. The germline CDR1 and CDR2 sequences are LGHDT and YNNKEL (reference sequence). CDR3 amino acids: CASSQVFIGASGPKRTDTQYF. The CDR3 DNA sequence: TGTGCCAGCAGCCAAGTTTTCATCGGGGCCTCAGGACCAAAGCGCACAGATACGCAGTATTTT.

Concerning this clonotype itself: This clone may be a read error of a much larger clone one base away. The chain has TRBV4-2 and TRBJ1-1; 8 bases are a match to TRBD1. From germline, CDR1 is LGHNA and CDR2 YNFKEQ. This CDR3 is built from 19 residues. The CDR3 protein is CAGSQGERTGLFWNTEAFF. The CDR3 region has the DNA TGTGCCGGCAGCCAAGGGGAGCGGACAGGGTTGTTTTGGAACACTGAAGCTTTCTTT.

This clonotype was counted a single time. A much larger clone differs by one base, so this may be a read error. The DNA for the CDR3 is TGTGCCGGGAGGGGGATGGGCCCAGAGACCCAGTACTTC. Its protein product is CAGRGMGPETQYF. The chain recombines TRBV30 with TRBJ2-5; D is possibly TRBD2 (7 bases). CDR3 length: 13 amino acids. Germline V lookup: CDR1 GTSNPN, CDR2 SVGIG (reference sequence). Drawing the rest from reference TRBV30 and TRBJ2-5, the complete variable domain is SQTIHQWPATLVQPVGSPLSLECTVEGTSNPNLYWYRQAAGRGLQLLFYSVGIGQISSEVPQNLSASRPQDRQFILSSKKLLLSDSGFYLCAGRGMGPETQYFGPGTRLLVL.

CDR3: CASSFTGAGYEQYF. The CDR3 DNA reads as TGTGCCAGCAGTTTTACGGGAGCGGGCTACGAGCAGTACTTC. This chain joins TRBV27 and TRBJ2-7, with D possibly matching TRBD2 (6 bases). The length of the CDR3 is 14 residues. V was clipped by 3 bases and J by 3 bases, with 12 bases between them. The germline CDR1 and CDR2 sequences are MNHEY and SMNVEV (reference sequence).

Worth noting for this clonotype: A clone one base away is much larger, so this may be a read error. The CDR3 ends on some other residue instead of the conserved phenylalanine or tryptophan, so this is likely a read error. This chain joins TRBV7-2 and TRBJ2-7, with 7 nucleotides matching TRBD1. There are 14 residues in the CDR3. V gave up 3 bases and J gave up 6 bases; unmatched junction bases: 8. CDR1 is SGHTA, CDR2 FQGNSA, per germline. Here the CDR3 reads CASSLGLGGGEQYS. CDR3 bases: TGTGCCAGCAGCTTGGGCTTAGGGGGCGGCGAGCAGTACTCC.

This clonotype was seen many times. The rearrangement uses TRBV6-2 or TRBV6-3 and TRBJ1-1; 9 bases map to TRBD1. Germline values: CDR1 MNHEY, CDR2 SVGEGT. V shed 4 bases and J 3 bases; nucleotides not matched to a gene: 6. The CDR3 contains 15 residues. The CDR3, as DNA: TGTGCCAGCAGTTTGGGGACAGGGAAAGACACTGAAGCTTTCTTT. Translation: CASSLGTGKDTEAFF.

Concerning this clonotype itself: With a much larger clone just one base away, this may be a read error. This chain joins TRBV28 and TRBJ1-5, with 8 bases lining up with TRBD1. The germline V gene encodes CDR1 MDHEN and CDR2 SYDVKM. The CDR3 has 17 residues. Trimming at V came to 8 bases and at J to 3 bases, leaving 15 bases not matched to a gene. CDR3 region: CASRPLRPGGPNQPQHF. For the CDR3, the DNA is TGTGCCAGCCGCCCCCTCCGCCCAGGGGGCCCCAATCAGCCCCAGCATTTT. The variable domain in full, completed from reference TRBV28 and TRBJ1-5, reads DVKVTQSSRYLVKRTGEKVFLECVQDMDHENMFWYRQDPGLGLRLIYFSYDVKMKEKGDIPEGYSVSREKKERFSLILESASTNQTSMYLCASRPLRPGGPNQPQHFGDGTRLSIL.

This clonotype has just a few counts. V is TRBV2 and J is TRBJ2-1; D unresolved. Germline loops: CDR1 SNHLY, CDR2 FYNNEI. Trimming removed 4 bases at V and 0 bases at J, with 4 bases between. This CDR3 has 13 amino acids. CDR3 in amino acids: CASSVYSYNEQFF. CDR3 bases: TGTGCCAGCAGTGTTTACTCCTACAATGAGCAGTTCTTC.

The CDR3 sequence is CASSQDWRGEYNEQFF. Written as DNA, the CDR3 is TGCGCCAGCAGCCAAGATTGGCGAGGGGAGTACAATGAGCAGTTCTTC. The chain combines TRBV4-3 with TRBJ2-1; possibly TRBD1 or TRBD2 for D (5 bases each). This CDR3 has 16 amino acids. Per the germline V gene, CDR1 is LGHNA and CDR2 is YSLEER. The V gene lost 0 bases and the J gene lost 4 bases, with 13 bases spanning the gap.

This clonotype was seen at least ten times. This rearrangement joins TRBV5-1 to TRBJ1-5, with a weak D call TRBD1 (5 bases). Germline CDR1 is SGHRS and CDR2 is YFSETQ. The V end lost 7 bases, the J end lost 0 bases, and 17 bases lay between the germline ends. CDR3 length: 16 amino acids. The CDR3, as DNA: TGCGCCAGCCCCCCAGGGACCACCTATAGCAATCAGCCCCAGCATTTT. This encodes CASPPGTTYSNQPQHF.

This chain links TRBV6-5 with TRBJ2-7, with D possibly being TRBD1 or TRBD2 (5 bases each). The CDR3 runs to 13 residues. Trimming shortened V by 2 bases and J by 5 bases, and 10 bases separated the two germline ends. Germline V gene data show CDR1 as MNHEY and CDR2 as SVGAGI. The DNA of the CDR3 is TGTGCCAGCAGTTACGTCGGGGACCACGAGCAGTACTTC. Residues: CASSYVGDHEQYF.

On this clonotype itself: Sequence at one end of the junction differs from germline and may be a read error. The rearrangement uses TRBV14 and TRBJ2-3, with 8 bases lining up with TRBD2. Germline CDR1 SGHDN, CDR2 FVKESK. The CDR3 has 16 amino acids. CDR3 sequence (DNA): TGTGCCTGCAGCCTTCTCTCGGGGGGGCCCCCAGATACGCAGTATTTT. It is translated as CACSLLSGGPPDTQYF.